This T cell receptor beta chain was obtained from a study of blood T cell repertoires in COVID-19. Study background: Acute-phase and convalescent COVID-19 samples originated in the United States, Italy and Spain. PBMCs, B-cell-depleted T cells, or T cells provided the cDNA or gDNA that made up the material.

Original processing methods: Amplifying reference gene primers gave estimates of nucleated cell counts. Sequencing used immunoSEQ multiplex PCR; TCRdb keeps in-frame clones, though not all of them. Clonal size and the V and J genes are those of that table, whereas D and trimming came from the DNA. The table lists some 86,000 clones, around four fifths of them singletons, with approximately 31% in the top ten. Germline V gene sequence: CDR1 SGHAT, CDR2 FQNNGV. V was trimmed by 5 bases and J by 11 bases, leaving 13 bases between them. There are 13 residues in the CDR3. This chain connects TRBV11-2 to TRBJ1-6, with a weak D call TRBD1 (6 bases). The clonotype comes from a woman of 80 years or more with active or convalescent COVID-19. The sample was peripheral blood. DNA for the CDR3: TGTGCCAGCAGCGTACAGGGAATTACACCCCTCCACTTT. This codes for CASSVQGITPLHF.